This T cell receptor beta chain was recovered during a study of blood T cell repertoires in COVID-19. Clones were sequenced by immunoSEQ multiplex PCR, and TCRdb holds only the in-frame ones, with some missing. The sample includes about 70,000 clones, around 88% of them seen just once. V dropped 3 bases and J dropped 2; count of bases not matched to a gene: 5. Per the germline V gene, CDR1 is SGHDN and CDR2 is FVKESK. The CDR3 has 17 residues. The receptor was isolated from a woman over 75 with acute or convalescent COVID-19. Sequenced sample: peripheral blood. The chain has TRBV14 and TRBJ2-5; 14 bases are shared with TRBD2. The CDR3 coding sequence is TGTGCCAGCAGCCAGGGGAGACTAGCGGGAGGGCAAGAGACCCAGTACTTC. It encodes CASSQGRLAGGQETQYF.